Below are 14 T cell receptor beta chains sequenced from a single sample in a study of CXCR3-negative and CXCR3-positive naive CD8 T cells. The study, taken as a whole, reports: The TRB CDR3s that CXCR3-positive naive cells carried were more hydrophobic than those of CXCR3-negative naive cells.

5' RACE that incorporated UMI labels was used to prepare the TRB cDNA libraries. One entry per CDR3 protein, without DNA, is what TCRdb gives after re-calling the 5' RACE reads. In total, the table holds fewer than 140,000 distinct CDR3 sequences. Their antigen targets remain unknown. Sequenced: naive CXCR3+ CD8+ T cells from blood. The subset denotes: CD45RO-CCR7+CD27+CD95- naive CD8+ T cells expressing CXCR3 (TNR3+). These TCRs come from a human donor in good health. Some clones in this sample may be carry-over from other donors' samples.

The chain combines TRBV28 with TRBJ2-3; TCRdb picks TRBD2, but there is no DNA to check that call. The CDR3 sequence is 15 residues long. CDR1 is MDHEN, CDR2 SYDVKM, per germline. The CDR3: CASTLRGSGTDTQYF.

V gene TRBV12-3 or TRBV12-4 combines with J gene TRBJ2-7; the D gene TCRdb calls, TRBD1, cannot be checked with no DNA. The CDR3 runs to 15 residues. CDR3 loop: CASSYSLGGAYEQYF.

V usage is TRBV29-1 and J usage is TRBJ1-3. The CDR3 is 12 residues long. The V gene's germline CDR1 is SQVTM and CDR2 ANQGSEA. The CDR3 loop is CSVESSGNTIYF.

This CDR3 is CASGGGSASYEQYF. The chain links TRBV19 to TRBJ2-7; TCRdb lists TRBD2, though no DNA is available to test this call. Germline CDR1 is LNHDA and CDR2 is SQIVND (reference sequence). The CDR3 is 14 residues long.

J is TRBJ1-1 and V is TRBV7-9. CDR1 SEHNR and CDR2 FQNEAQ come from the germline V gene (reference sequence). CDR3 length: 16 residues. CDR3: CASSLLREGANTEAFF.

This sequence joins TRBV10-3 and TRBJ2-1; TCRdb outputs TRBD1, but without DNA this stays unchecked. CDR3 length: 13 amino acids. Germline CDR1 is ENHRY and CDR2 is SYGVKD. CDR3 loop: CAIPGPLGNEQFF.

This chain joins TRBV28 and TRBJ2-1; without DNA, the TCRdb call of TRBD2 cannot be checked. The germline V gene has CDR1 MDHEN and CDR2 SYDVKM. This CDR3 spans 15 amino acids. CDR3 residues: CASSPSANSYNEQFF.

V usage is TRBV19 and J usage is TRBJ1-1; TCRdb lists TRBD1, though no DNA is available to test this call. CDR1 and CDR2 from the germline V gene are LNHDA and SQIVND (reference sequence). The CDR3 sequence is 15 residues long. The CDR3 sequence is CASSIVGGPGTEAFF.

The chain links TRBV6-6 to TRBJ2-2; TCRdb selects TRBD2, and the lack of DNA leaves this call unchecked. The germline CDR1 and CDR2 sequences are MNHNY and SVGAGI (reference sequence). This CDR3 contains 16 residues. The CDR3 sequence: CASSSGLAVNTGELFF.

The rearrangement links TRBV7-7 to TRBJ1-2; TCRdb designates TRBD1, a call that cannot be tested without DNA. This CDR3 spans 20 amino acids. Germline-derived CDR1 and CDR2 are SSHAT and FNYEAQ (reference sequence). CDR3 loop: CASSRPSLRTLLRANYGYTF.

The gene calls are TRBV6-2 or TRBV6-3 and TRBJ2-1; the D call from TCRdb, TRBD2, cannot be confirmed without DNA. Germline assignment: CDR1 MNHEY and CDR2 SVGEGT. The CDR3 spans 15 residues. The CDR3 here is CASSLMGLQFNEQFF.

V usage is TRBV20-1 and J usage is TRBJ2-1; TCRdb's D call, TRBD1, is unchecked because there is no DNA. The CDR3 covers 13 residues. Germline V gene sequence: CDR1 DFQATT, CDR2 SNEGSKA (reference sequence). The CDR3 region is CSARAWTYNEQFF.

CDR3 sequence reads: CSVDLGLAISYNEQFF. This rearrangement joins TRBV29-1 to TRBJ2-1; TCRdb picks TRBD1, but there is no DNA to check that call. CDR3 length equals 16 residues. CDR1 is SQVTM and CDR2 is ANQGSEA in the germline V gene.

The gene calls are TRBV28 and TRBJ2-7. The germline gives CDR1 MDHEN, CDR2 SYDVKM. The CDR3 contains 13 residues. This CDR3 reads CASTRSSSYEQYF.